The 2 T cell receptor beta chains listed next were all sequenced from one sample in a study of T cells in Graves' hyperthyroidism and ophthalmopathy. Amplification of TCR beta CDR3 regions was performed using RNA transcripts as template. In the first-round RT-PCR of the TCR CDR3, the HTBI primer set was used. TCRdb reprocessed the multiplex PCR reads with MiXCR, giving one entry per CDR3 protein. The table records about 660,000 distinct CDR3 sequences, about 45% of them present only once. Sequencing was performed on peripheral blood or thyroid tissue (not recorded which). The receptors shown here come from an adult man with Graves' disease, either hyperthyroidism or ophthalmopathy (not recorded which).

The J gene is TRBJ1-1, the V gene TRBV24-1; 8 bases align to TRBD1. The CDR3 loop spans 13 amino acids. In germline, CDR1 is KGHDR, CDR2 SFDVKD. J gave up 8 bases and V 11 bases, and 12 bases lay outside the gene matches. The CDR3 region has the DNA TGTGCCATAACGGACAGGGACAGAGGGGAAGCTTTCTTT. Translating gives CAITDRDRGEAFF.

The V gene is TRBV15, the J gene TRBJ2-5; 9 positions match TRBD2. This CDR3 spans 12 amino acids. After removal of 2 bases from V and 11 bases from J, the junction contained 3 bases not matched to a gene. CDR1 is LNHNV and CDR2 is YYDKDF in the germline V gene (reference sequence). CDR3 sequence: CATSRSSGSQYF. CDR3 nucleotides: TGTGCCACCAGCAGAAGTAGCGGGAGTCAGTACTTC.